A selection of T cell receptor beta chains follows, all from one sample in a study of T cell repertoires in cytomegalovirus infection. MiXCR was run by TCRdb on the reads, yielding one entry per CDR3 protein. Here the sample spans about 180,000 distinct CDR3 sequences, roughly 14% being singletons. The sequenced material came from PBMCs. The receptors here all came from a human donor in good health (CMV status not recorded). Some clones in this sample may be carry-over from other donors' samples. Each CDR3 is given with its conserved first and last residue. Each record gives: clone size, J gene, D gene, V gene, CDR3 protein. A D gene is named only where the DNA matches it firmly. The size entry is marked missing in some rows and otherwise reads once, few, many or a size class.

clone_size: NA; j_call: TRBJ2-5; d_call: NA; v_call: TRBV2; cdr3_aa: CASSDGVGETQYF
clone_size: many; j_call: TRBJ2-3; d_call: TRBD2; v_call: TRBV6-4; cdr3_aa: CASSAVAGGPDTQYF
clone_size: NA; j_call: TRBJ2-5; d_call: NA; v_call: TRBV5-6; cdr3_aa: CASSLEKTQYF
clone_size: NA; j_call: TRBJ1-2; d_call: NA; v_call: TRBV28; cdr3_aa: CASSSGQGRGYGYTF
clone_size: many; j_call: TRBJ1-1; d_call: NA; v_call: TRBV14; cdr3_aa: CASSQIDGTEAFF
clone_size: NA; j_call: TRBJ1-2; d_call: NA; v_call: TRBV28; cdr3_aa: CASSLTGANYGYTF
clone_size: NA; j_call: TRBJ1-1; d_call: NA; v_call: TRBV20-1; cdr3_aa: CSSRDGGTLNTEAFF
clone_size: NA; j_call: TRBJ1-2; d_call: TRBD1; v_call: TRBV4-2; cdr3_aa: CASSRTGGDYGYTF
clone_size: NA; j_call: TRBJ2-5; d_call: NA; v_call: TRBV9; cdr3_aa: CASSGSYQETQYF
clone_size: many; j_call: TRBJ1-4; d_call: NA; v_call: TRBV7-8; cdr3_aa: CASSEAGRKNGGYEKLFF
clone_size: few; j_call: TRBJ2-7; d_call: NA; v_call: TRBV12-3/TRBV12-4; cdr3_aa: CASSPGDASYEQYF
clone_size: few; j_call: TRBJ1-1; d_call: NA; v_call: TRBV7-9; cdr3_aa: CASSFFRDNTEAFF
clone_size: many; j_call: TRBJ1-1; d_call: NA; v_call: TRBV7-2; cdr3_aa: CASNIGRGRMLNTEAFF
clone_size: few; j_call: TRBJ1-6; d_call: NA; v_call: TRBV13; cdr3_aa: CASSTDSINSPLHF
clone_size: many; j_call: TRBJ2-3; d_call: NA; v_call: TRBV24-1; cdr3_aa: CATSDLPRGTSTDTQYF
clone_size: many; j_call: TRBJ2-2; d_call: NA; v_call: TRBV10-3; cdr3_aa: CAISGGTSIVELFF
clone_size: many; j_call: TRBJ2-2; d_call: TRBD1; v_call: TRBV7-8; cdr3_aa: CASSPGQENLFF